This T cell receptor (beta chain) was obtained from a study of blood T cell repertoires in COVID-19. Sequencing was performed with immunoSEQ multiplex PCR; in TCRdb, only in-frame clones are kept and a portion is missing. The table includes a few hundred thousand clones, approximately 87% detected once. Germline assignment: CDR1 LGHDT and CDR2 YNNKEL (reference sequence). The V end lost 4 bases, the J end lost 6 bases, and 18 bases lay between the germline ends. The CDR3 covers 15 residues. This TCR was recovered from a woman aged 50 to 60 who had recovered from COVID-19. The material sequenced was PBMCs or T cells enriched from blood (not recorded which). This chain joins TRBV3-1 (or the pseudogene TRBV3-2) and TRBJ1-2, with D hard to call. CDR3 region: CASSLSGGGMDGYTF. For the CDR3, the DNA is TGTGCCAGCAGCCTTTCGGGAGGAGGCATGGATGGCTACACCTTC.